This T cell receptor (beta chain) was captured by sequencing in a study of blood T cell repertoires in COVID-19. The overall study: The United States, Italy and Spain were the sources of the acute and convalescent COVID-19 samples. In each case, the material was cDNA or gDNA derived from T cells, B-cell-depleted T cells, or PBMCs.

The junction had 6 bases not matched to a gene; V was cut back by 7 bases and J by 4 bases. The CDR3 is made up of 13 amino acids. Original processing methods: Nucleated cell number was recorded as an estimate derived from reference gene primer amplification. Libraries were prepared by immunoSEQ multiplex PCR; TCRdb keeps only in-frame clonotypes and omits some of them. V and J calls and clone size are as listed in that table; D and trimming were resolved from the DNA. The sample contains fewer than 500,000 clones, 85% to 90% of which appear only once. The source of this sequence is a woman aged 30 to 39 with acute or convalescent COVID-19. The sample was peripheral blood. The chain links TRBV12-3 or TRBV12-4 to TRBJ2-5; 7 bases are a match to TRBD1. The CDR3 region has the DNA TGTGCCAGCAACAGACAGGGATCAGAGACCCAGTACTTC. It translates to CASNRQGSETQYF.